The clone carrying this TCR beta chain was seen only a few times. The data stem from a study of blood T cell repertoires in COVID-19. Across the whole study: Sample material is recorded as cDNA or gDNA derived from T cells, B-cell-depleted T cells, or PBMCs.

TCRdb's table, derived via immunoSEQ multiplex PCR, lists solely in-frame clones and lacks some. The repertoire holds nearly 350,000 clones, with about nine tenths as singletons. From germline, CDR1 is SGHTA and CDR2 FQGNSA. The CDR3 runs 15 residues. The germline V and J ends were trimmed by 1 base and 5 bases, with 14 bases remaining between them. V gene TRBV7-2 combines with J gene TRBJ1-2; tentative D call: TRBD1 (5 bases). The specimen sequenced was peripheral blood. The origin of this receptor is a woman in her sixties or seventies with COVID-19, enrolled during active disease. As DNA, the CDR3 is TGTGCCAGCAGCTTAGTAAGGGGAGGGGAATATGGCTACACCTTC. This sequence encodes CASSLVRGGEYGYTF.